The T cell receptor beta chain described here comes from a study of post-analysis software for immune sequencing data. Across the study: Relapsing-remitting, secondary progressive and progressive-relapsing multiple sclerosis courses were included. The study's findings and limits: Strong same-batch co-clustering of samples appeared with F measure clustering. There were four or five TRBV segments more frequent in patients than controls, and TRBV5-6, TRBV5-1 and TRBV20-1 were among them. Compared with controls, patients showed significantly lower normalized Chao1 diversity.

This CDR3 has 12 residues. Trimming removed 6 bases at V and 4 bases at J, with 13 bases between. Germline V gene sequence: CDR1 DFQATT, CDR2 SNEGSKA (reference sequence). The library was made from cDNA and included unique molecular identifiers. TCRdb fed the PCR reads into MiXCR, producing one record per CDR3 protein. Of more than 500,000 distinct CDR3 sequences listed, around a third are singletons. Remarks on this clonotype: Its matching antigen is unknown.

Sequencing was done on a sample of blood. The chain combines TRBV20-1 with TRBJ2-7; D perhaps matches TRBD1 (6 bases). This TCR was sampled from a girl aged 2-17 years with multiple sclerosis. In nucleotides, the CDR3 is TGCAGTGCGAAAACAGGGAGATACGAGCAGTACTTC. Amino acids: CSAKTGRYEQYF.